This TCR beta chain was sequenced in a study of blood T cells in healthy people across ages. The second PCR ran about 6 to 12 cycles with a sample-barcoded 5' primer and J-beta primers. TCRdb re-called the 5' RACE reads through MiXCR, storing one row per CDR3 protein. The sample contains about 1.8 million distinct CDR3 sequences, less than 50% of which appear only once. There are a few counts of this clonotype. Trimming pared 6 bases from V and 2 bases from J, leaving 12 bases between. Germline V gene lookup returns CDR1 SGHTA and CDR2 FQGNSA. CDR3 length: 14 residues. This chain uses TRBV7-2 with TRBJ2-3; D might be TRBD1 or TRBD2, each matching 5 bases. This TCR was recovered from a middle-aged woman in good health. Sequencing used blood. The CDR3 loop reads CASRPGTHTDTQYF. The CDR3 region has the DNA TGTGCCAGCAGGCCCGGGACCCACACAGATACGCAGTATTTT.